This T cell receptor (beta chain) was found in a study of blood T cell repertoires in COVID-19. Study at large: COVID-19 samples collected from the United States, Italy and Spain covered acute and convalescent phases. T cells, B-cell-depleted T cells, or PBMCs supplied cDNA or gDNA.

This CDR3 is built from 15 residues. Germline CDR1 and CDR2: LGHNA and YNFKEQ. The ends were cut back, 3 bases at V and 6 bases at J, with 15 bases in the middle. Repertoires were generated with immunoSEQ multiplex PCR, while TCRdb's copy carries only in-frame clones and drops some. The sample consists of over 250,000 clones, approximately 83% of them appearing once. Source material: peripheral blood. The rearrangement links TRBV4-2 to TRBJ1-5, with D perhaps TRBD1 (5 bases). This receptor was obtained from a woman aged 65 to 85 with acute or convalescent COVID-19. CDR3 DNA sequence: TGTGCCAGCAGCCAGGGGGGAGGCACGGGTCAGCCCCAGCATTTT. Translated: CASSQGGGTGQPQHF.